This TCR beta chain was obtained from a study of identical twins (dated by TCRdb to about 2016). In terms of the full investigation: The study deep-sequenced TCR alpha and beta repertoires from monozygotic twins, unrelated adults of various ages and cord blood to test whether fetal clonotypes persist. To rule out contamination, replicate twin experiments were performed at different times with different library preparation protocols.

All donors were healthy Caucasians. Miltenyi CD45RO+ enrichment and human naive T-cell isolation kits were used to isolate memory (CD45RO+) and naive T cells from PBMC. Library prep was done by 5' RACE. Reads for this sample came from an Illumina HiSeq 2000. Template switching added a universal primer binding site, and the final cDNA carried a unique molecular identifier that allowed TCR cDNA molecules to be counted accurately. Specific primers in the conserved constant-segment region were used to synthesize first-strand cDNA for TCR alpha and beta chains. Each cDNA library was double barcoded, with a SMART-Mk sample barcode plus Illumina barcodes, to control for contamination. TruSeq adapter sequences along with Illumina sample barcodes were introduced in two successive PCR steps. Sequencing of the TCR alpha and beta cDNA libraries was done on the Illumina HiSeq platform using custom primers. The authors' pipeline ran thus. Raw reads were processed with MiGEC to extract unique molecular identifiers, and MiXCR was used to determine CDR3 positions. For each individual, recombination models were inferred using an EM algorithm with the repgenHMM and IGoR tools. The analysis of shared clonotypes was done with the tcR package in R, with sharing normalized by the product of cloneset sizes. Out-of-frame nonproductive sequences were analyzed to study raw recombination free of thymic and clonal selection effects. TCRdb cleaned the public reads at Q25 with fastp, built clones with MiXCR and kept in-frame beta chains. Every entry covers one CDR3 protein and lists the most common genes and DNA from its rows. These V and J calls derive from TCRdb rather than the authors' analysis. Here the sample has 150,000 or so distinct CDR3 sequences; roughly 3.5% occur a single time. Jointly, the top ten make up around 8.1% of the sample.

In its sample, this clonotype was seen many times. It has no known antigen specificity. One base away there is no much larger clone; base qualities are not given. Study-level results and caveats: Conclusions relied on cross-sectional statistical analysis, since the same donors could not be followed over many years. Fewer insertions were carried by abundant cord blood beta clonotypes; a weaker similar trend was observed in young adult naive repertoires, while no such trend was observed in memory repertoires. Compared with coincidental sharing between unrelated individuals, out-of-frame TCR alpha sequences shared between twins showed an excess of sequences with low generation probability. Zero-insertion analyses could be partly confounded by invariant T cells such as MAIT and iNKT, though diverse VJ usage argued against such confounding for most clonotypes. A weaker excess of twin sharing was found in beta out-of-frame sequences because the signal-to-noise ratio was lowered by fewer shared sequences. In monozygotic twins, recombination models systematically underestimated out-of-frame TCR alpha sharing, but the models matched the sharing seen between unrelated individuals.

From cysteine to phenylalanine, the CDR3 is 13 amino acids long. The kept DNA is CDR3 alone, 39 bases in frame from the first base. Trimming takes 2 bases from V and 5 bases from J, and the germline ends sit 7 bases apart. Source material: memory T cells sorted from blood. The cell subset or site label for this specimen denotes: CD45RO+ enriched T cells. The receptor's source is a man younger than 30 in good health. The rearrangement combines TRBV12-3 or TRBV12-4 with TRBJ2-1, with no confident D gene call. The DNA sequence reads TGTGCCAGCAGTTTAAACGGTCACAATGAGCAGTTCTTC. This sequence encodes CASSLNGHNEQFF.